Detailed here is one T cell receptor beta chain. Its antigen is not identified. From RNA transcripts, TCR beta CDR3 regions were amplified. HTBI primers were employed in a first-round RT-PCR of the TCR CDR3. One entry per CDR3 protein, called by TCRdb with MiXCR from the multiplex PCR reads. The sample has hundreds of thousands of distinct CDR3 sequences, over 12% seen once; the top ten hold around 4.5%. These data come from a study of T cells in Graves' hyperthyroidism and ophthalmopathy. Study-wide background: Peripheral blood was obtained at initial diagnosis, preceding any treatment. Study results and caveats: Stable hyperthyroidism was told apart from ophthalmopathy by a model built on 13 V-J features.

Clinical Activity Scores of at least 3, NOSPECS grades of at least 4 and durations under 3 months characterized ophthalmopathy patients. Those patients with uncontrolled infection, other autoimmune disease, pregnancy or lactation were excluded. The CDR3 is 15 residues long. Germline loops: CDR1 SQVTM, CDR2 ANQGSEA. The V end lost 2 bases, the J end lost 7 bases, and 21 bases lay between the germline ends. The TCR sequence derives from a woman aged 40 to 49 with Graves' ophthalmopathy. Sequencing was done on a sample of blood. The chain is built from TRBV29-1 and TRBJ2-7; a possible D gene is TRBD1 (6 bases). This CDR3 reads CSVELSGHSVREQYF. As DNA, the CDR3 is TGCAGCGTTGAACTATCGGGACACTCCGTTCGGGAGCAGTACTTC.